This TCR beta chain was identified in a study of technical replicates of blood from a handful of donors. The repertoire was sequenced with immunoSEQ multiplex PCR; TCRdb's copy has only in-frame clones and lacks some. Of about 89,000 clones listed, approximately 94% are singletons. Per the germline V gene, CDR1 is SGHRS and CDR2 is YFSETQ. The CDR3 runs 15 residues. V was shortened by 2 bases and J by 0 bases, with 9 bases between the two germline ends. This sequence was found in a human donor in good health. The genes are TRBV5-1 and TRBJ1-3, with D unclear. Sequenced input: T cells isolated from PBMCs. CDR3 amino acids: CASSLSGNSGNTIYF. The CDR3 region has the DNA TGCGCCAGCAGCTTATCGGGGAACTCTGGAAACACCATATATTTT.